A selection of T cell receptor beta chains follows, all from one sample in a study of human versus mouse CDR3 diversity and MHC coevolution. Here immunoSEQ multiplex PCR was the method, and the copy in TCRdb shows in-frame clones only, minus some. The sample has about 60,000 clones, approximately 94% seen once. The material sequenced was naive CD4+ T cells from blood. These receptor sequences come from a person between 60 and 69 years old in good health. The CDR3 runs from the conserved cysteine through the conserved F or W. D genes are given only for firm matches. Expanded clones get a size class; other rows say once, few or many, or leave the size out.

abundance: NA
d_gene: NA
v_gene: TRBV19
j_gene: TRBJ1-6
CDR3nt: TGTGCCAGTAGTATAGATCAGGGCGGCGATTCACCCCTCCACTTT
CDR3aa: CASSIDQGGDSPLHF

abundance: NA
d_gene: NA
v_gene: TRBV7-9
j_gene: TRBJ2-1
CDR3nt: TGTGCCAACAGCTTAGGGACAAGCTCCTACAATGAGCAGTTCTTC
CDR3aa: CANSLGTSSYNEQFF

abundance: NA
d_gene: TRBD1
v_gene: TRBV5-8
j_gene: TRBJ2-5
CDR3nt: TGTGCCAGCAGAACGGCCGTTGCCAGGGGGCTTGTCGGAGAGACCCAGTACTTC
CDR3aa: CASRTAVARGLVGETQYF

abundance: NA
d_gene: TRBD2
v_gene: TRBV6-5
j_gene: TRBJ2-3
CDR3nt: TGTGCCAGCAGTAGACTAGCGGGAGTGGCAGATACGCAGTATTTT
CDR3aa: CASSRLAGVADTQYF

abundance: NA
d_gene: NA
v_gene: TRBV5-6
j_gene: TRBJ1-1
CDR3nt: TGTGCCAGCAGCTGGGGGCCGCACACTGAAGCTTTCTTT
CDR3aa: CASSWGPHTEAFF

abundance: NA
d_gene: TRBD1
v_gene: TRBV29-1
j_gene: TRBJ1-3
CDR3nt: TGCAGCGCCATACAGGGGCCGTCTGGAAACACCATATATTTT
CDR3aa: CSAIQGPSGNTIYF

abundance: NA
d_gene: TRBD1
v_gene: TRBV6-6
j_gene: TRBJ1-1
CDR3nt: TGTGCCAGCAGTTCACCGACAGGGCAGCGCGATGAAGCTTTCTTT
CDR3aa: CASSSPTGQRDEAFF

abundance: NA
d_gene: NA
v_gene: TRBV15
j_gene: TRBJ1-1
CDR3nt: TGTGCCACCAGCAGAGATTCGATAGGGGGAACTGAAGCTTTCTTT
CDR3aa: CATSRDSIGGTEAFF

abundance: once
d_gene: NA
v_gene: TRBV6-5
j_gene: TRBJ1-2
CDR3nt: TGTGCCAGCAGTTACTCCCTTAGCTATGGCTACACCTTC
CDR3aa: CASSYSLSYGYTF

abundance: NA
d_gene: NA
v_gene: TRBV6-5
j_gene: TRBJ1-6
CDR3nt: TGTGCCAGCAGTTACTCGATCACAGGTCACCCTCGGGCCCTCCACTTT
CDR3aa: CASSYSITGHPRALHF

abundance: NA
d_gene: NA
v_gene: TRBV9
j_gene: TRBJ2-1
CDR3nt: TGTGCCAGCAGCGTAGACAGCAGAACCTACAATGAGCAGTTCTTC
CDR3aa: CASSVDSRTYNEQFF

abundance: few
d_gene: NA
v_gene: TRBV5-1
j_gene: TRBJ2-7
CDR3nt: TGCGCCAGCAGCTTGGGCGGTTTGAGCTCCTACGAGCAGTACTTC
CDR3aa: CASSLGGLSSYEQYF